These 28 T cell receptor beta chains originate from one sample sequenced in a study of control samples from healthy donors and cancer patients. Sequenced by immunoSEQ multiplex PCR; TCRdb stores in-frame clones only, minus some. The sample comprises some 95,000 clones, around nine tenths of which are singletons, and over 12% rests with the top ten. Material: blood. These receptors all come from a man aged 30-40 years in good health.

The chain employs TRBV12-3 or TRBV12-4 and TRBJ1-5, with D tentatively TRBD1 (5 bases). CDR3 length equals 13 residues. V was shortened by 3 bases and J by 7 bases, with 10 bases between the two germline ends. The CDR3 DNA follows: TGTGCCAGCAGTTTGTCAAGGGACCAGCCCCAGCATTTT. Its translation is CASSLSRDQPQHF.

This chain connects TRBV27 to TRBJ2-1; 7 bases are shared with TRBD2. This CDR3 region has 14 residues. The ends lost 3 bases at V and 6 bases at J; junction bases unmatched: 5. Germline V gene sequence: CDR1 MNHEY, CDR2 SMNVEV (reference sequence). CDR3 nucleotide sequence: TGTGCCAGCAGTTTCCTGGGGGGGGGCAATGAGCAGTTCTTC. Amino acid sequence: CASSFLGGGNEQFF.

This clone has only one observation. V gene TRBV19 combines with J gene TRBJ1-1; maybe TRBD1 (6 bases). The CDR3 is 13 amino acids. Germline CDR1 LNHDA, CDR2 SQIVND (reference sequence). V was pared by 8 bases and J by 7 bases, with 17 bases between. CDR3 bases: TGTGCCAGTCCCTCGGAAGGGGGTGGTGAAGCTTTCTTT. This codes for CASPSEGGGEAFF.

This sequence joins TRBV7-2 and TRBJ2-5; TRBD2 agrees at 7 bases. This CDR3 is 17 amino acids long. The V gene end was trimmed by 2 bases and the J gene end by 2 bases; junction bases not matched to a gene: 11. CDR1 and CDR2 (germline): SGHTA, FQGNSA. The CDR3 DNA reads as TGTGCCAGCAGCTTATATGGGCTAGCGGTCCTTCAAGAGACCCAGTACTTC. The encoded protein is CASSLYGLAVLQETQYF.

The chain links TRBV7-2 to TRBJ2-2; the D gene is possibly TRBD2 (5 bases). CDR3 length equals 17 residues. Looked up from germline, CDR1 is SGHTA and CDR2 is FQGNSA. Trimming removed 0 bases at V and 3 bases at J, with 14 bases between. In nucleotides, the CDR3 is TGTGCCAGCAGCTTAGCAGGGTGGGAGCCGGACACCGGGGAGCTGTTTTTT. Protein: CASSLAGWEPDTGELFF.

The CDR3 DNA follows: TGTGCCATCAGTGTTGGGTCAACCGGCCCTTACGAGCAGTACTTC. It codes for CAISVGSTGPYEQYF. The rearrangement links TRBV10-3 to TRBJ2-7, with D unclear. The ends were cut back, 4 bases at V and 4 bases at J, with 17 bases in the middle. The CDR3 spans 15 residues. The V gene's germline CDR1 is ENHRY and CDR2 SYGVKD.

The chain employs TRBV5-4 and TRBJ2-1, with D possibly matching TRBD1 (6 bases). The CDR3 consists of 13 residues. V was trimmed by 5 bases and J by 8 bases, leaving 14 bases between them. The V gene's germline CDR1 is SGHNT and CDR2 YYREEE (reference sequence). Written as DNA, the CDR3 is TGTGCCAGCAGATTGATGGGGGCCCATGAGCAGTTCTTC. Protein: CASRLMGAHEQFF.

The sample holds one count of this clone. The genes are TRBV16 and TRBJ2-6; 8 bases map to TRBD2. The CDR3 has 18 residues. Germline V gene data show CDR1 as KGHSY and CDR2 as FQNENV. The junction had 5 bases not matched to a gene; V was cut back by 1 base and J by 0 bases. The CDR3 loop is CASSQLLAEDSGANVLTF. CDR3 DNA: TGTGCCAGCAGCCAATTACTAGCGGAGGACTCTGGGGCCAACGTCCTGACTTTC.

The chain carries TRBV5-1 and TRBJ2-5, with TRBD2 matching 13 bases. The V gene end was trimmed by 2 bases and the J gene end by 5 bases; junction bases not matched to a gene: 3. CDR1 is SGHRS and CDR2 is YFSETQ in the germline V gene. The CDR3 has 15 amino acids. The CDR3 reads CASSFGLAGEETQYF. DNA for the CDR3: TGCGCCAGCAGCTTTGGACTAGCGGGAGAGGAGACCCAGTACTTC.

This chain connects TRBV10-1 to TRBJ1-1; the match to TRBD1 covers 10 bases. After removal of 6 bases from V and 0 bases from J, the junction contained 4 bases not matched to a gene. This CDR3 is built from 15 residues. CDR1 WNHNN and CDR2 SYGVQD come from the germline V gene (reference sequence). This CDR3 is CASRPGTGVNTEAFF. The CDR3, as DNA: TGCGCCAGCAGACCCGGGACAGGGGTGAACACTGAAGCTTTCTTT.

The rearrangement links TRBV24-1 to TRBJ2-7; 9 bases line up with TRBD1. The CDR3 sequence is 14 residues long. V lost 4 bases and J lost 7; bases outside the gene matches: 7. From germline, CDR1 is KGHDR and CDR2 SFDVKD. The CDR3 DNA follows: TGTGCCACCAGTGACCCCGGACAGGGGCGAGAGCAGTACTTC. Translation: CATSDPGQGREQYF.

This rearrangement joins TRBV11-2 to TRBJ2-1, with D uncertain. The germline V gene has CDR1 SGHAT and CDR2 FQNNGV. V was shortened by 0 bases and J by 8 bases, with 14 bases between the two germline ends. The CDR3 is 15 amino acids. The chain's CDR3 is CASSLDRPSRYEQFF. As DNA, the CDR3 is TGTGCCAGCAGCTTAGATCGCCCTAGTCGGTATGAGCAGTTCTTC.

The sample holds a few counts of this clone. The genes are TRBV28 and TRBJ1-5; D call uncertain. The CDR3 is made up of 16 amino acids. CDR1 MDHEN and CDR2 SYDVKM come from the germline V gene. V lost 5 bases and J 3 bases, leaving 17 bases between the germline ends. Written as DNA, the CDR3 is TGTGCCAGCAGTGGACCCGGTTCGGCCTCCAATCAGCCCCAGCATTTT. It translates to CASSGPGSASNQPQHF. Based on the CDR3 plus reference TRBV28 and TRBJ1-5, the full variable domain is DVKVTQSSRYLVKRTGEKVFLECVQDMDHENMFWYRQDPGLGLRLIYFSYDVKMKEKGDIPEGYSVSREKKERFSLILESASTNQTSMYLCASSGPGSASNQPQHFGDGTRLSIL.

This chain uses TRBV24-1 with TRBJ2-5; 9 bases line up with TRBD2. The CDR3 consists of 16 residues. Per germline, CDR1 KGHDR and CDR2 SFDVKD. After removal of 2 bases from V and 2 bases from J, the junction contained 5 bases not matched to a gene. CDR3 DNA sequence: TGTGCCACCAGTGATTCCGCGGGAGGGAAACAAGAGACCCAGTACTTC. Its protein product is CATSDSAGGKQETQYF.

In this sample, this clone turned up a few times. The V and J genes are TRBV5-1 and TRBJ1-1, with D uncertain. The CDR3 loop spans 14 amino acids. The germline V gene encodes CDR1 SGHRS and CDR2 YFSETQ. Trimming took 2 bases from V and 3 from J, leaving 11 bases between them. The CDR3: CASSFRDGDTEAFF. DNA of the CDR3: TGCGCCAGCAGCTTCAGAGACGGGGACACTGAAGCTTTCTTT.

This clone occurred once. The rearrangement joins TRBV7-3 to TRBJ2-1; TRBD2 aligns across 8 bases. The CDR3 spans 14 residues. V gave up 5 bases and J gave up 8 bases; unmatched junction bases: 8. In germline, CDR1 is SGHTA, CDR2 FQGTGA. CDR3 residues: CASSAPGGTYEQFF. The CDR3 DNA sequence: TGTGCCAGCAGCGCCCCGGGGGGGACCTATGAGCAGTTCTTC.

This rearrangement joins TRBV7-9 to TRBJ2-3; the D gene is possibly TRBD1 (6 bases). The CDR3 has 14 amino acids. V was trimmed by 7 bases and J by 0 bases, leaving 11 bases between them. Germline CDR1 SEHNR, CDR2 FQNEAQ (reference sequence). The CDR3 region is CASMDSSSTDTQYF. CDR3 in DNA: TGTGCCAGCATGGACAGCTCTAGCACAGATACGCAGTATTTT. The entire variable domain, with the rest obtained from reference TRBV7-9 and TRBJ2-3, is as follows: DTGVSQNPRHKITKRGQNVTFRCDPISEHNRLYWYRQTLGQGPEFLTYFQNEAQLEKSRLLSDRFSAERPKGSFSTLEIQRTEQGDSAMYLCASMDSSSTDTQYFGPGTRLTVL.

The V call is TRBV3-1 (or the pseudogene TRBV3-2), the J call TRBJ1-3, with a weak D call TRBD1 (5 bases). Trimming took 4 bases from V and 3 from J, leaving 16 bases between them. Germline CDR1 LGHDT, CDR2 YNNKEL (reference sequence). The CDR3 consists of 16 residues. CDR3 coding DNA: TGTGCCAGCAGCCCAGGGTGGCAGGGCGATGGAAACACCATATATTTT. It specifies CASSPGWQGDGNTIYF.

J is TRBJ2-4 and V is TRBV12-3 or TRBV12-4, with unresolved D. The V end was cut by 3 bases, the J end by 6 bases, with 6 bases between. The CDR3 runs to 12 residues. The CDR3 nucleotides read TGTGCCAGCAGTTTCGACGGAAACATTCAGTACTTC. Protein product: CASSFDGNIQYF.

The chain carries TRBV5-1 and TRBJ2-1; D gene unclear. Trimming removed 0 bases from V and 5 bases from J, with 6 bases in between. The CDR3 contains 13 residues. Germline V gene sequence: CDR1 SGHRS, CDR2 YFSETQ. CDR3 loop: CASSLGPDNEQFF. CDR3 coding DNA: TGCGCCAGCAGCTTGGGGCCCGACAATGAGCAGTTCTTC.

This clone was observed once. This chain links TRBV13 with TRBJ2-1; 9 nucleotides agree with TRBD1. The CDR3 runs to 17 residues. Trimming at V came to 4 bases and at J to 6 bases, leaving 13 bases not matched to a gene. Germline values: CDR1 PRHDT, CDR2 FYEKMQ (reference sequence). The CDR3 nucleotides are TGTGCCAGCAGCTCCGGAACAGGGGGCGCGAGGGGCAATGAGCAGTTCTTC. This translates into CASSSGTGGARGNEQFF.

V and J are TRBV27 and TRBJ2-7, with TRBD2 matching over 7 bases. J was trimmed by 9 bases and V by 2 bases; bases with no gene match: 16. Looked up from germline, CDR1 is MNHEY and CDR2 is SMNVEV (reference sequence). This CDR3 is 16 amino acids long. Written as DNA, the CDR3 is TGTGCCAGCAGTTTAACCGGGGAGGGCCCTCCTGGGGGGCAGTACTTC. Its translation is CASSLTGEGPPGGQYF.

The chain combines TRBV10-2 with TRBJ1-1; possible D gene TRBD1, 6 bases. Between the trimmed V and J ends, which lost 5 bases and 2 bases, there was a span of 12 bases. The CDR3 is 14 residues long. Germline loops: CDR1 WSHSY, CDR2 SAAADI. Written as DNA, the CDR3 is TGCGCCAGCAGTCTTGAACAGGGAAACACTGAAGCTTTCTTT. Its translation: CASSLEQGNTEAFF.

This clone was picked up one time. This chain uses TRBV28 with TRBJ2-2; 8 bases are shared with TRBD1. CDR3 length: 15 amino acids. CDR1 and CDR2 (germline): MDHEN, SYDVKM. The J segment lost 5 bases and the V segment lost 8 bases, leaving 10 bases of the junction unmatched. CDR3 sequence reads: CASRRRRGRTGELFF. The CDR3 nucleotides read TGTGCCAGCCGGCGGCGCAGGGGGCGGACCGGGGAGCTGTTTTTT.

The table lists this clone with a count of one. The genes are TRBV6-1 and TRBJ1-4; 8 positions match TRBD1. The CDR3 runs 15 residues. With 0 bases clipped from V and 8 bases from J, the junction kept 5 bases outside the gene matches. Germline CDR1 MNHNS, CDR2 SASEGT. In nucleotides, the CDR3 is TGTGCCAGCAGTGAAGCAGGACAGGGCCAAGAAAAACTGTTTTTT. This gives the protein CASSEAGQGQEKLFF.

This clone was counted a single time. The genes are TRBV19 and TRBJ2-1; 8 bases map to TRBD2. The CDR3 runs to 14 residues. Trimming took 8 bases from V and 2 from J; bases not matched to a gene: 5. Germline-derived CDR1 and CDR2 are LNHDA and SQIVND (reference sequence). CDR3 in DNA: TGTGCCAGTTCTAGCGGGCTAACCTACAATGAGCAGTTCTTC. It yields the protein CASSSGLTYNEQFF.

In its sample, this clone was seen a few times. This chain uses TRBV7-9 with TRBJ1-5; perhaps TRBD1 as D (6 bases). The CDR3 has 15 residues. The germline V gene has CDR1 SEHNR and CDR2 FQNEAQ (reference sequence). V lost 6 bases and J 0 bases, leaving 12 bases between the germline ends. CDR3 loop: CASSKSGASNQPQHF. The CDR3 nucleotides read TGTGCCAGCAGTAAGTCAGGGGCTAGCAATCAGCCCCAGCATTTT.

This rearrangement joins TRBV28 to TRBJ1-5; TRBD1 might be the D (5 bases). Per germline, CDR1 MDHEN and CDR2 SYDVKM. V dropped 3 bases and J dropped 1 base, with 10 bases sitting between them. CDR3 length: 15 residues. The CDR3 loop reads CASSFTGGSNQPQHF. CDR3 bases: TGTGCCAGCAGTTTTACGGGGGGAAGCAATCAGCCCCAGCATTTT.